These T cell receptor beta chains were read from a single sample in a study of blood T cell repertoires in COVID-19. Sequencing was performed with immunoSEQ multiplex PCR; in TCRdb, only in-frame clones are kept and a portion is missing. Of approximately 68,000 clones listed, 70% to 85% are singletons. The sample was peripheral blood. These receptors were taken from a man older than 75 with active COVID-19. Each CDR3 is given with its conserved first and last residue. A D gene is named only where the DNA matches it firmly. Clone size is given for some rows only: seen once, a few or many times, or a class if the clone is expanded.

abundance,v_gene,d_gene,j_gene,CDR3aa,CDR3nt
.,TRBV25-1,TRBD1,TRBJ2-7,CASSDRGTGVYEQYF,TGTGCCAGCAGTGATCGGGGGACAGGGGTCTACGAGCAGTACTTC
.,TRBV18,.,TRBJ2-2,CASSPMLENTGELFF,TGTGCCAGCTCACCTATGTTAGAAAACACCGGGGAGCTGTTTTTT
.,TRBV7-3,TRBD1,TRBJ2-1,CASSLSGGTGNNEQFF,TGTGCCAGCAGCTTATCTGGCGGGACAGGTAACAATGAGCAGTTCTTC
.,TRBV3-1/TRBV3-2,.,TRBJ1-3,CASSQGLFYSGNTIYF,TGTGCCAGCAGCCAAGGGCTCTTTTACTCTGGAAACACCATATATTTT
.,TRBV6-2/TRBV6-3,TRBD1,TRBJ2-7,CASSTGQGFYEQYF,TGTGCCAGCAGTACGGGACAGGGGTTCTACGAGCAGTACTTC
few,TRBV3-1/TRBV3-2,TRBD2,TRBJ2-3,CASSHHRLSGTTDTQYF,TGTGCCAGCAGCCATCACCGGCTTAGCGGGACTACAGATACGCAGTATTTT
few,TRBV4-3,TRBD2,TRBJ2-1,CASSQVLSSGGGLYNEQFF,TGCGCCAGCAGCCAAGTTTTATCGAGCGGGGGGGGGCTCTACAATGAGCAGTTCTTC
.,TRBV5-1,.,TRBJ1-1,CASSSEGGYLNTEAFF,TGCGCCAGCAGCTCAGAGGGTGGTTACTTGAACACTGAAGCTTTCTTT
.,TRBV29-1,.,TRBJ2-7,CSVEDQGGPYEQYF,TGCAGCGTTGAAGATCAGGGAGGCCCCTACGAGCAGTACTTC
.,TRBV7-3,TRBD2,TRBJ2-1,CASSLGTSGEGEQFF,TGTGCCAGCAGCTTGGGGACTAGCGGGGAGGGTGAGCAGTTCTTC
few,TRBV5-6,TRBD1,TRBJ1-1,CASSYGTALMNTEAFF,TGTGCCAGCAGCTACGGGACAGCCCTAATGAACACTGAAGCTTTCTTT
few,TRBV19,.,TRBJ1-1,CASSRFSFGTEAFF,TGTGCCAGTAGTCGATTTTCCTTCGGGACTGAAGCTTTCTTT
few,TRBV6-2/TRBV6-3,TRBD2,TRBJ2-5,CASSYTAGGTEETQYF,TGTGCCAGCAGTTACACCGCGGGGGGGACGGAGGAGACCCAGTACTTC
.,TRBV6-2/TRBV6-3,TRBD1,TRBJ1-1,CASSHGQGMNTEAFF,TGTGCCAGCAGTCATGGACAGGGGATGAACACTGAAGCTTTCTTT
.,TRBV19,.,TRBJ2-6,CASSPVSSGANVLTF,TGTGCCAGTAGTCCGGTGTCCTCTGGGGCCAACGTCCTGACTTTC
.,TRBV30,TRBD2,TRBJ2-3,CAWSEPGLAGAPVRLDTQYF,TGTGCCTGGAGCGAACCGGGACTAGCGGGGGCTCCCGTACGTCTTGATACGCAGTATTTT
.,TRBV5-5,TRBD2,TRBJ2-2,CASSRIAGLAGVGTGELFF,TGTGCCAGCAGCCGGATCGCGGGACTAGCGGGAGTGGGAACCGGGGAGCTGTTTTTT
.,TRBV7-8,TRBD1,TRBJ2-2,CASSPSDRVPGELFF,TGTGCCAGCAGCCCCAGCGACAGGGTCCCCGGGGAGCTGTTTTTT
few,TRBV7-2,TRBD2,TRBJ2-7,CASSGGLAVSSYEQYF,TGTGCCAGCAGCGGGGGACTAGCGGTAAGCTCCTACGAGCAGTACTTC
once,TRBV5-4,TRBD1,TRBJ2-7,CASSPGTETYEQYF,TGTGCCAGCAGCCCCGGGACAGAAACATACGAGCAGTACTTC
.,TRBV6-6,TRBD1,TRBJ1-1,CASRSGTGSPNTEAFF,TGTGCCAGCAGATCCGGGACAGGGTCCCCGAACACTGAAGCTTTCTTT
.,TRBV27,TRBD2,TRBJ2-1,CASSRRTSGGNYRYNEQFF,TGTGCCAGCAGCAGACGGACTAGCGGGGGGAACTATCGATACAATGAGCAGTTCTTC
.,TRBV9,.,TRBJ2-7,CASSVAWGDEQYF,TGTGCCAGCAGCGTAGCTTGGGGGGACGAGCAGTACTTC
.,TRBV2,TRBD1,TRBJ2-7,CASSEFVGTAREQYF,TGTGCCAGCAGTGAGTTCGTCGGGACAGCCCGCGAGCAGTACTTC
.,TRBV25-1,TRBD2,TRBJ2-3,CASSDSLAGESLAQYF,TGTGCCAGCAGTGACTCTCTAGCGGGGGAATCCCTGGCGCAGTATTTT
.,TRBV4-3,TRBD1,TRBJ2-5,CASSQVTGVETQYF,TGCGCCAGCAGCCAAGTTACAGGGGTCGAGACCCAGTACTTC
once,TRBV7-3,TRBD2,TRBJ2-1,CASRSSGRDSYNEQFF,TGTGCCAGCAGGTCTAGCGGGAGGGATTCCTACAATGAGCAGTTCTTC
.,TRBV7-2,TRBD1,TRBJ2-5,CASSSDRTGGRETQYF,TGTGCCAGCAGCTCCGACCGGACAGGGGGGAGAGAGACCCAGTACTTC
once,TRBV28,.,TRBJ1-5,CASTPRGIPYQPQHF,TGTGCCAGCACCCCGAGGGGGATACCTTATCAGCCCCAGCATTTT
.,TRBV3-1/TRBV3-2,TRBD1,TRBJ2-2,CASSQRGQGFSNTGELFF,TGTGCCAGCAGCCAACGGGGACAGGGGTTTTCGAACACCGGGGAGCTGTTTTTT
.,TRBV28,TRBD2,TRBJ2-4,CASSPGTSLKPPQNIQYF,TGTGCCAGCAGTCCCGGGACTAGCCTAAAACCCCCCCAAAACATTCAGTACTTC
few,TRBV18,.,TRBJ2-1,CASRDNEQFF,TGTGCCAGCCGGGACAATGAGCAGTTCTTC
few,TRBV7-9,TRBD1,TRBJ2-7,CASSLTGGEQYF,TGTGCCAGCAGCTTGACAGGGGGCGAGCAGTACTTC
.,TRBV7-2,TRBD2,TRBJ2-1,CASRGGTSGRYSYNEQFF,TGTGCCAGCAGGGGCGGGACTAGCGGGAGGTATTCCTACAATGAGCAGTTCTTC
.,TRBV7-6,.,TRBJ2-2,CASSLRQGRDTGELFF,TGTGCCAGCAGCCTAAGACAGGGGAGGGACACCGGGGAGCTGTTTTTT
.,TRBV28,TRBD2,TRBJ2-1,CASSFGGSGLNEQFF,TGTGCCAGCAGTTTTGGGGGTAGCGGGCTTAATGAGCAGTTCTTC
.,TRBV6-5,.,TRBJ1-4,CASSYQQYNEKLFF,TGTGCCAGCAGTTACCAACAGTATAATGAAAAACTGTTTTTT
.,TRBV18,.,TRBJ1-2,CASSPRTQDGYTF,TGTGCCAGCTCACCACGGACACAAGACGGCTACACCTTC
.,TRBV7-3,TRBD1,TRBJ2-7,CASSQQGQFLGEQYF,TGTGCCAGCAGCCAACAGGGACAGTTCCTAGGGGAGCAGTACTTC
.,TRBV5-1,.,TRBJ2-5,CASSLPGAGGETQYF,TGCGCCAGCAGCTTACCCGGAGCCGGGGGAGAGACCCAGTACTTC
.,TRBV19,.,TRBJ1-5,CASSEVGNQPQHF,TGTGCCAGTAGCGAGGTAGGCAATCAGCCCCAGCATTTT
once,TRBV5-5,.,TRBJ1-3,CASSLPSRSGTIYF,TGTGCCAGCAGCCTACCTTCTCGGAGTGGCACCATATATTTT
.,TRBV4-2,TRBD1,TRBJ2-3,CASSQATYRGSTDTQYF,TGTGCCAGCAGCCAAGCCACCTACAGGGGTAGCACAGATACGCAGTATTTT
.,TRBV19,.,TRBJ2-6,CASIRTRRSGANVLTF,TGTGCCAGTATCCGGACAAGAAGGTCTGGGGCCAACGTCCTGACTTTC
once,TRBV7-8,.,TRBJ1-5,CASSLRGYSNQPQHF,TGTGCCAGCAGCTTACGAGGGTATAGCAATCAGCCCCAGCATTTT
.,TRBV30,TRBD2,TRBJ2-4,CAWRGTSGSKNIQYF,TGTGCCTGGAGGGGGACTAGCGGTTCCAAAAACATTCAGTACTTC
once,TRBV7-7,.,TRBJ2-1,CASSRQGDNEQFF,TGTGCCAGCAGCCGACAAGGGGACAATGAGCAGTTCTTC
.,TRBV27,TRBD1,TRBJ2-6,CASSRDRDSAGANVLTF,TGTGCCAGCAGCCGGGACAGGGACTCGGCTGGGGCCAACGTCCTGACTTTC
.,TRBV28,.,TRBJ2-2,CASRLANTGELFF,TGTGCCAGCAGACTAGCGAACACCGGGGAGCTGTTTTTT
.,TRBV6-5,TRBD1,TRBJ2-7,CASTPGQGAYEQYF,TGTGCCAGCACCCCGGGACAGGGGGCTTACGAGCAGTACTTC
once,TRBV3-1/TRBV3-2,TRBD2,TRBJ2-2,CASTERGADTGELFF,TGTGCCAGCACCGAGCGGGGGGCCGACACCGGGGAGCTGTTTTTT
.,TRBV6-2/TRBV6-3,TRBD2,TRBJ2-7,CASSYSLPGTKAYEQYF,TGTGCCAGCAGTTACTCCCTCCCCGGGACTAAAGCCTACGAGCAGTACTTC
few,TRBV19,TRBD1,TRBJ1-2,CASRDRDDGYTF,TGTGCCAGTAGGGACAGGGATGACGGCTACACCTTC
.,TRBV18,TRBD1,TRBJ1-2,CASSQDRDYGYTF,TGTGCCAGCTCACAAGACAGGGACTATGGCTACACCTTC
.,TRBV6-1,TRBD2,TRBJ2-1,CASSESGSGKNEQFF,TGTGCCAGCAGTGAAAGCGGGAGTGGTAAGAACGAGCAGTTCTTC
.,TRBV18,TRBD1,TRBJ1-1,CASSPNTGVNSEAFF,TGTGCCAGCTCACCCAATACAGGGGTGAATTCTGAAGCTTTCTTT